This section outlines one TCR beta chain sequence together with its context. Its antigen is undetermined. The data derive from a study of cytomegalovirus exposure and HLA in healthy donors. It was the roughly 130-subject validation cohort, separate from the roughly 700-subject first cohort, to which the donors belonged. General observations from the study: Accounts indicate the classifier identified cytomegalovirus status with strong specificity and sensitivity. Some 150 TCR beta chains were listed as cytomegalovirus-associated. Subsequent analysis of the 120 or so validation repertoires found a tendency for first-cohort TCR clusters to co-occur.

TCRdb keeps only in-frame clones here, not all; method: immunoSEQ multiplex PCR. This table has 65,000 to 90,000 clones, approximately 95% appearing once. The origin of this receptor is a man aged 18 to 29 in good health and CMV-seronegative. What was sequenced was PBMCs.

The CDR3 loop reads CAWSVSVNEQFF. In DNA, the CDR3 is TGTGCCTGGAGTGTATCGGTCAATGAGCAGTTCTTC. J is TRBJ2-1 and V is TRBV30, with D unresolved. The germline gives CDR1 GTSNPN, CDR2 SVGIG (reference sequence). The CDR3 is made up of 12 amino acids. Trimming took 0 bases from V and 6 from J, leaving 6 bases between them.